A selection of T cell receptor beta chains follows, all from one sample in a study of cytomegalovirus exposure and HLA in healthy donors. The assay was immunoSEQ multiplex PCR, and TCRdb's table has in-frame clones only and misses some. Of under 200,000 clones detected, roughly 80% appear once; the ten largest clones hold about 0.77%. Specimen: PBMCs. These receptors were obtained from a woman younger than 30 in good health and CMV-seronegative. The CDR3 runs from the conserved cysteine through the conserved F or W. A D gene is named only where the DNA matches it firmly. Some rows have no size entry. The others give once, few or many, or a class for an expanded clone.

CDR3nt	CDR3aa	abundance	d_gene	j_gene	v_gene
TGTGCCTGGAGTTCAGGGTGGGGGACCCAGTACTTC	CAWSSGWGTQYF	NA	NA	TRBJ2-5	TRBV30
TGTGCCAGCAGTGTCGGGGGACAGGGCTTCGGCTACACCTTC	CASSVGGQGFGYTF	once	TRBD1	TRBJ1-2	TRBV2
TGTGCCAGCAGTCAACCGACAGGCCTCAGAACCTACGAGCAGTACTTC	CASSQPTGLRTYEQYF	NA	NA	TRBJ2-7	TRBV6-6
TGTGCCAGCAGCCAAGATCGTCTCTACAATGAGCAGTTCTTC	CASSQDRLYNEQFF	NA	NA	TRBJ2-1	TRBV4-2
TGTGCCACGGGGGACAGAGTCTTCAACTATGGCTACACCTTC	CATGDRVFNYGYTF	NA	TRBD1	TRBJ1-2	TRBV10-3
TGTGCCAGCAGCCCGGACAGGGTGATTGGCTCCTACAATGAGCAGTTCTTC	CASSPDRVIGSYNEQFF	NA	NA	TRBJ2-1	TRBV21-1
TGTGCCATCAGACCGGGACAGTTAGCGAGTTCTGGAAACACCATATATTTT	CAIRPGQLASSGNTIYF	NA	TRBD1	TRBJ1-3	TRBV10-3
TGTGCCATCAGTGACACGGGACTAGCGGGAGAAACAGCCTACGAGCAGTACTTC	CAISDTGLAGETAYEQYF	NA	TRBD2	TRBJ2-7	TRBV10-3
TGTGCCATCAGGGACGACAGGGGCTGGGAGACCCAGTACTTC	CAIRDDRGWETQYF	few	TRBD1	TRBJ2-5	TRBV10-3
TGCGCCTCAGGGAGGGGAAACACCATATATTTT	CASGRGNTIYF	NA	NA	TRBJ1-3	TRBV2
TGTGCCACCAGCAGAGTAGGACAGGGCACAGATACGCAGTATTTT	CATSRVGQGTDTQYF	NA	TRBD1	TRBJ2-3	TRBV15
TGTGCCAGCAGTGACGGGCTAGCCTTTGGCCCGAGGGGCACAGATACGCAGTATTTT	CASSDGLAFGPRGTDTQYF	NA	NA	TRBJ2-3	TRBV2
TGTGCCAGCAGCTCGGACTCCTACACCGGGGAGCTGTTTTTT	CASSSDSYTGELFF	NA	NA	TRBJ2-2	TRBV11-1
TGTGCCAGCAGCCAAGATCTGGCTAGTGTCACAGATACGCAGTATTTT	CASSQDLASVTDTQYF	NA	NA	TRBJ2-3	TRBV4-2
TGTGCCAGCAGTGCGCGTTGGGGGGGATGGGAGCAGTTCTTC	CASSARWGGWEQFF	NA	TRBD2	TRBJ2-1	TRBV6-1
TGCGCCAGCAGCCACGACAGAACCTCTGGAAACACCATATATTTT	CASSHDRTSGNTIYF	once	NA	TRBJ1-3	TRBV4-1
TGTGCCAGCAGCTTGGAGACAGCGGGAGTTATCGAGCAGTACTTC	CASSLETAGVIEQYF	few	TRBD2	TRBJ2-7	TRBV5-5
TGTTCCAGCAGAACACCGGGACAGGGCTACAATGAGCAGTTCTTC	CSSRTPGQGYNEQFF	NA	TRBD1	TRBJ2-1	TRBV7-9
TGTGCCAGCAGCCCACGCAATCAGCTAGCGGGGGTTACCTACGAGCAGTACTTC	CASSPRNQLAGVTYEQYF	NA	TRBD2	TRBJ2-7	TRBV4-2
TGTGCCGCCTGCCTAGCGGGAGGGTACGAGCAGTACTTC	CAACLAGGYEQYF	once	TRBD2	TRBJ2-7	TRBV10-3
TGTGCCAGCAGCTTTCAGGGGGACACTGAAGCTTTCTTT	CASSFQGDTEAFF	NA	TRBD1	TRBJ1-1	TRBV11-2
TGCGCCAGCAGTCAGGGCCGGGACAGGGGCGGAAAACTGTTTTTT	CASSQGRDRGGKLFF	NA	TRBD1	TRBJ1-4	TRBV5-1
TGCGCCAGCAGCCCACCCCTCGGCGAGCAGTACTTC	CASSPPLGEQYF	NA	NA	TRBJ2-7	TRBV5-1
TGCGCCAGCAGTGAGTCGGCTAGCGGGAGTGTGGAGACCCAGTACTTC	CASSESASGSVETQYF	NA	TRBD2	TRBJ2-5	TRBV10-1
TGCGCCAGCATCTCGGACTTTTTATACAGTTACACGGGCTACACCTTC	CASISDFLYSYTGYTF	NA	NA	TRBJ1-2	TRBV10-1
TGTGCCAGCGGGACTAGCGGGATTGGGAATGAGCAGTTCTTC	CASGTSGIGNEQFF	NA	TRBD2	TRBJ2-1	TRBV19
TGTGCCAGCAGCCAGGCTAGCGGGAGACCTCCTTACGAGCAGTACTTC	CASSQASGRPPYEQYF	once	TRBD2	TRBJ2-7	TRBV4-2
TGTGCCAGCAGGCCGGGACTAGCGGGTTCCTACGAGCAGTACTTC	CASRPGLAGSYEQYF	NA	TRBD2	TRBJ2-7	TRBV28
TGTGCCAGCTCGCAAGAAATGGGGGCGAGGACAGATACGCAGTATTTT	CASSQEMGARTDTQYF	NA	NA	TRBJ2-3	TRBV18